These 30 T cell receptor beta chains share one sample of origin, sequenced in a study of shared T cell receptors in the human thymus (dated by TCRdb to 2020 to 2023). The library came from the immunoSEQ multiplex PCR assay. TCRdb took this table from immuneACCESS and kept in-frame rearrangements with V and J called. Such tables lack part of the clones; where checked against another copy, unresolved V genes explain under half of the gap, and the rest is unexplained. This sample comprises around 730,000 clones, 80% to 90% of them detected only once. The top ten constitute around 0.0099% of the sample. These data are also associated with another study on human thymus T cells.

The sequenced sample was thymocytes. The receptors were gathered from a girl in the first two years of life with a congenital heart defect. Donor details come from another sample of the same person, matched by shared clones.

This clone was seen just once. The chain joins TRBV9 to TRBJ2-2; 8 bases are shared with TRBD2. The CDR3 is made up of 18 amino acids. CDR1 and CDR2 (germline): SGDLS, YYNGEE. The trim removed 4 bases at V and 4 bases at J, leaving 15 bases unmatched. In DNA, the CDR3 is TGTGCCAGCAGCCCGCGGGGGGTGGCGGGACGCTTCACCGGGGAGCTGTTTTTT. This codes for CASSPRGVAGRFTGELFF.

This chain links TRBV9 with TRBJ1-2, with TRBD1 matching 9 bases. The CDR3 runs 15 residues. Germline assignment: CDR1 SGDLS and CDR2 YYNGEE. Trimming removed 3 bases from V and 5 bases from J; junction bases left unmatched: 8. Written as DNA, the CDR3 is TGTGCCAGCAGCGCACCGGGACAGGGAAAGTATGGCTACACCTTC. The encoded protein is CASSAPGQGKYGYTF.

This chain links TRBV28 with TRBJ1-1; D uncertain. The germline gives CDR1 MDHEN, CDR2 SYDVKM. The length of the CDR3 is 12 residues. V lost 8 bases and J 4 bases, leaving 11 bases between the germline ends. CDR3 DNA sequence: TGTGCCAGCGGCGGGGAACGCACTGAAGCTTTCTTT. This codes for CASGGERTEAFF.

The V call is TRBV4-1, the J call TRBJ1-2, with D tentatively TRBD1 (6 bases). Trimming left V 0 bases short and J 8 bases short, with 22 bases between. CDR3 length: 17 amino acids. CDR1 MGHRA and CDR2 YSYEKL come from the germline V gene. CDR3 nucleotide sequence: TGCGCCAGCAGCCAAGATAAGGGGGGGGACCCCGTGCGAGGCTACACCTTC. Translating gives CASSQDKGGDPVRGYTF.

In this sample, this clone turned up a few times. The DNA for the CDR3 is TGTGCCATCAGTGAGTCGAGTCTAGCGTACGGCGAGCAGTTCTTC. It translates to CAISESSLAYGEQFF. The chain recombines TRBV10-3 with TRBJ2-1; a weak D match, TRBD2 (6 bases). Deletions cut 0 bases from V and 10 bases from J, with 16 bases between. This CDR3 spans 15 amino acids. CDR1 and CDR2 (germline): ENHRY, SYGVKD.

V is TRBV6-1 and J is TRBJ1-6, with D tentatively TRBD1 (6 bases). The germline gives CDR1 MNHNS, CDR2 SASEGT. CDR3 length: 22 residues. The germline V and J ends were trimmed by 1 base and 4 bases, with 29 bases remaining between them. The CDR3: CASSEVFLLGHGPIPYNSPLHF. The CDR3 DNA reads TGTGCCAGCAGTGAAGTTTTTCTTTTGGGACACGGTCCTATTCCTTATAATTCACCCCTCCACTTT.

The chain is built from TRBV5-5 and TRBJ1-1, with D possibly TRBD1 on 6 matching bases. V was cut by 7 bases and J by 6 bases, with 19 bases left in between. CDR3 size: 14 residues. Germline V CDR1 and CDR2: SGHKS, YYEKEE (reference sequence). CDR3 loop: CASSHSGGRSEAFF. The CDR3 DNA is TGTGCCAGCTCGCACTCGGGGGGCCGATCTGAAGCTTTCTTT.

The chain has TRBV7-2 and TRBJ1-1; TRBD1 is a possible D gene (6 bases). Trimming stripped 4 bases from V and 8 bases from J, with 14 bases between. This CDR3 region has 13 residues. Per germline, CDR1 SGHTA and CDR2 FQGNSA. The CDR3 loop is CASSSTRGTEAFF. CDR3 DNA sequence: TGTGCCAGCAGCTCCACTAGGGGGACAGAAGCTTTCTTT. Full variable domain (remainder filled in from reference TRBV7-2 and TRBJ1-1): GAGVSQSPSNKVTEKGKDVELRCDPISGHTALYWYRQSLGQGLEFLIYFQGNSAPDKSGLPSDRFSAERTGGSVSTLTIQRTQQEDSAVYLCASSSTRGTEAFFGQGTRLTVV.

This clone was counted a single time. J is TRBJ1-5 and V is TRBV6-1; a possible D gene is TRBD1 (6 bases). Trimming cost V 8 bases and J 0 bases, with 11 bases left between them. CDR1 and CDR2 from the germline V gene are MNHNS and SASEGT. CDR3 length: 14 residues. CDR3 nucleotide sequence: TGTGCCAGCGGACAGCACCTTAGCAATCAGCCCCAGCATTTT. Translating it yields CASGQHLSNQPQHF.

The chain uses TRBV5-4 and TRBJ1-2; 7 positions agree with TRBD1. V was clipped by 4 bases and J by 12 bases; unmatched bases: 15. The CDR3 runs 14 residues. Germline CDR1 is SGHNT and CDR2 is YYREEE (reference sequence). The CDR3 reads CASSKEAGQPGNTF. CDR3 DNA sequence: TGTGCCAGCAGCAAGGAGGCGGGACAGCCAGGTAACACCTTC. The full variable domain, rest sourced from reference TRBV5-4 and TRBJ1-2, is ETGVTQSPTHLIKTRGQQVTLRCSSQSGHNTVSWYQQALGQGPQFIFQYYREEENGRGNFPPRFSGLQFPNYSSELNVNALELDDSALYLCASSKEAGQPGNTFGSGTRLTVV.

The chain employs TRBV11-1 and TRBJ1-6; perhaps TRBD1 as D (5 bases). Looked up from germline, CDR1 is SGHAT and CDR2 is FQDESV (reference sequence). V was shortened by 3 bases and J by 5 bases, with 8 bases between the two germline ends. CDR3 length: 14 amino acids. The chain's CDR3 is CASSFPGDNSPLHF. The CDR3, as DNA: TGTGCCAGCAGCTTCCCGGGGGATAATTCACCCCTCCACTTT.

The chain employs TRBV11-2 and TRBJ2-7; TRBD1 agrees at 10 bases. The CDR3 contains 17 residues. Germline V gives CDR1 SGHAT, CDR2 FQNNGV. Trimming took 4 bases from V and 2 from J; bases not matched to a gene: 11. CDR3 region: CASSSGQGDVDAYEQYF. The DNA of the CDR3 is TGTGCCAGCAGCTCTGGACAGGGGGACGTTGACGCCTACGAGCAGTACTTC.

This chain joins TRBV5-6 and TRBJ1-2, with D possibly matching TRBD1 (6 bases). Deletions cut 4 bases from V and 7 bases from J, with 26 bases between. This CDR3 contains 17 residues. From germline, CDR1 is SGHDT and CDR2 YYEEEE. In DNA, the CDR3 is TGTGCCAGCAGCCCCGGGGGGCCGACCCGAAAAAGGTGTGGCTACACCTTC. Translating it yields CASSPGGPTRKRCGYTF.

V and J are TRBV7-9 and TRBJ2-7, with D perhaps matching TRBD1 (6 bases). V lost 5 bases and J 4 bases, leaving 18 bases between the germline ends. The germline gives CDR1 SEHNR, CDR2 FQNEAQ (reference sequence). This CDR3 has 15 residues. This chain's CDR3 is CASSPTGQFRYEQYF. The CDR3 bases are TGTGCCAGCAGCCCCACCGGACAGTTCAGGTACGAGCAGTACTTC.

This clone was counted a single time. CDR3 in amino acids: CASSTPGLGQPQHF. The CDR3 nucleotides are TGTGCCAGTAGTACCCCAGGGTTGGGACAGCCCCAGCATTTT. The gene calls are TRBV19 and TRBJ1-5; possible D gene TRBD1, 5 bases. The germline V gene has CDR1 LNHDA and CDR2 SQIVND (reference sequence). CDR3 length: 14 residues. Trimming took off 4 bases at V and 7 bases at J, with 14 bases between the two ends.

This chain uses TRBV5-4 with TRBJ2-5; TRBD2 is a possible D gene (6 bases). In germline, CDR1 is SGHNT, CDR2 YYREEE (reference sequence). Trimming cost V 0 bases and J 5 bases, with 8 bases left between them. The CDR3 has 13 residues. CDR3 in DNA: TGTGCCAGCAGCTTGGGACTAGGGGAGACCCAGTACTTC. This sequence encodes CASSLGLGETQYF.

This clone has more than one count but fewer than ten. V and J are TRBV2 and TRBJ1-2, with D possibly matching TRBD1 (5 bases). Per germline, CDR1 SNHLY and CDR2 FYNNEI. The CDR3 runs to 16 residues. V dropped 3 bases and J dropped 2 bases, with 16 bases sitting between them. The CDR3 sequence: CASSESPGSPNYGYTF. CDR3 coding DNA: TGTGCCAGCAGTGAGTCGCCAGGGTCCCCAAACTATGGCTACACCTTC.

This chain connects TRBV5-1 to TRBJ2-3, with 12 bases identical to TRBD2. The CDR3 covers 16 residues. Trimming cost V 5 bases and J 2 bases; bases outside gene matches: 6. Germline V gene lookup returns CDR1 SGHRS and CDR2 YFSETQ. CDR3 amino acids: CASSLPSGGATDTQYF. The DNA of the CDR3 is TGCGCCAGCAGTCTTCCTAGCGGGGGGGCCACAGATACGCAGTATTTT.

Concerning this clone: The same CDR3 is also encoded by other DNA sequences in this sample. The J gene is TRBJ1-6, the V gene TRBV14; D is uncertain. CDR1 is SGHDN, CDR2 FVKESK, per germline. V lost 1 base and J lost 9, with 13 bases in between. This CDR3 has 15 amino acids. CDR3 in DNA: TGTGCCAGCAGCCAAGGGAAGGAGGTGGGTTCACCCCTCCACTTT. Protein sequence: CASSQGKEVGSPLHF.

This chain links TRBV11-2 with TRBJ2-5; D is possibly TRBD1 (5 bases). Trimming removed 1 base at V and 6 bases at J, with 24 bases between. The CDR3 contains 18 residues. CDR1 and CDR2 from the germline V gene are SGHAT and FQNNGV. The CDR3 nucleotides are TGTGCCAGCAGCTTAGGAGACTTCTCGGCCAGCCCAGGGAAGACCCAGTACTTC. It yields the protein CASSLGDFSASPGKTQYF. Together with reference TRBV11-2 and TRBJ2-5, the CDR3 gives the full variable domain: EAGVAQSPRYKIIEKRQSVAFWCNPISGHATLYWYQQILGQGPKLLIQFQNNGVVDDSQLPKDRFSAERLKGVDSTLKIQPAKLEDSAVYLCASSLGDFSASPGKTQYFGPGTRLLVL.

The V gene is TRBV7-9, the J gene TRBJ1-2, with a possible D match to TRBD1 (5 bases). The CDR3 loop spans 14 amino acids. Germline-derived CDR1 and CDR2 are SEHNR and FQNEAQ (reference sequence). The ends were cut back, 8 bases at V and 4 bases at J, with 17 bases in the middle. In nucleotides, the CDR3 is TGTGCCAGCCAGGGAAGCCCAGGATTCTATGGCTACACCTTC. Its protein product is CASQGSPGFYGYTF. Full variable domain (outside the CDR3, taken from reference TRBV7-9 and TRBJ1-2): DTGVSQNPRHKITKRGQNVTFRCDPISEHNRLYWYRQTLGQGPEFLTYFQNEAQLEKSRLLSDRFSAERPKGSFSTLEIQRTEQGDSAMYLCASQGSPGFYGYTFGSGTRLTVV.

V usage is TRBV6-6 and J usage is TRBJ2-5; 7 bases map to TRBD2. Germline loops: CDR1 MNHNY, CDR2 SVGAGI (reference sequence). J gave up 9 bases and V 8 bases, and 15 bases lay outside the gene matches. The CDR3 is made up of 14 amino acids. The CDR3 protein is CASERTTVGGSQYF. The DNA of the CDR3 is TGTGCCAGCGAAAGGACGACGGTCGGGGGGTCCCAGTACTTC.

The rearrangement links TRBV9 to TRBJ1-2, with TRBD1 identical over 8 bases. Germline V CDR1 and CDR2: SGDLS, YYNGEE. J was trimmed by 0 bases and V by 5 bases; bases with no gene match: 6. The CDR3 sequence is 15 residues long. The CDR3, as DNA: TGTGCCAGCAGTCAGACAGGGGCAACTAACTATGGCTACACCTTC. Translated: CASSQTGATNYGYTF.

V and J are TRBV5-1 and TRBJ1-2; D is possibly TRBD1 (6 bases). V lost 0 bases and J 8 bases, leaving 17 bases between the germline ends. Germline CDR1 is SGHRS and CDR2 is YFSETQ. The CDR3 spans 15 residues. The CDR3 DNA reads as TGCGCCAGCAGCTTGGCCCGACAGGATCGGAGCGGCTACACCTTC. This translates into CASSLARQDRSGYTF.

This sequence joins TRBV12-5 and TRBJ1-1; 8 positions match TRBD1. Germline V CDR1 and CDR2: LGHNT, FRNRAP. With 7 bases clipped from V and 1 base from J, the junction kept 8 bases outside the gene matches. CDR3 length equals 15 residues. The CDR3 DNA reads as TGTGCTAGTGCTCCCTCGGACAGGGAGAACACTGAAGCTTTCTTT. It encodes CASAPSDRENTEAFF. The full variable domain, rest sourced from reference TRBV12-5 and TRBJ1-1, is DARVTQTPRHKVTEMGQEVTMRCQPILGHNTVFWYRQTMMQGLELLAYFRNRAPLDDSGMPKDRFSAEMPDATLATLKIQPSEPRDSAVYFCASAPSDRENTEAFFGQGTRLTVV.

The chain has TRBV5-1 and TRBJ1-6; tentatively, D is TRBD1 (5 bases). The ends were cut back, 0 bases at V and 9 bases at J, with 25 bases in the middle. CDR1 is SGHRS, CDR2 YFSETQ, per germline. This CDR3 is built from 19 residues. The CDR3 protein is CASSLAENPPGGDGSPLHF. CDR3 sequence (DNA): TGCGCCAGCAGCTTGGCAGAGAACCCCCCGGGGGGGGACGGTTCACCCCTCCACTTT.

The CDR3 nucleotides read TGTGCCTGGACTTCCACTAGCGGGGGGCGCGCCTACGAGCAGTACTTC. Protein sequence: CAWTSTSGGRAYEQYF. The V gene is TRBV30, the J gene TRBJ2-7, with 12 bases matching TRBD2. The CDR3 covers 16 residues. J was trimmed by 2 bases and V by 4 bases; bases with no gene match: 9. The germline CDR1 and CDR2 sequences are GTSNPN and SVGIG (reference sequence).

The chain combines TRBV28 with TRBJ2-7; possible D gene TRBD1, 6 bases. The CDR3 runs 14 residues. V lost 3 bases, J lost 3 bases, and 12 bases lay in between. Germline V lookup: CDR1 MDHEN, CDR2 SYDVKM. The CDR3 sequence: CASSLRGHYYEQYF. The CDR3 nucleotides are TGTGCCAGCAGTTTGAGGGGACATTACTACGAGCAGTACTTC.

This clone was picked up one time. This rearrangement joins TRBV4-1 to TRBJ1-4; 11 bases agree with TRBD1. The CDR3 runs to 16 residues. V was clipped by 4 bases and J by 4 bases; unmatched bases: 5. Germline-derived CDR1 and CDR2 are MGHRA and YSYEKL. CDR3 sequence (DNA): TGCGCCAGCAGCCGAGGGACAGGGGGGGGTAATGAAAAACTGTTTTTT. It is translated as CASSRGTGGGNEKLFF.

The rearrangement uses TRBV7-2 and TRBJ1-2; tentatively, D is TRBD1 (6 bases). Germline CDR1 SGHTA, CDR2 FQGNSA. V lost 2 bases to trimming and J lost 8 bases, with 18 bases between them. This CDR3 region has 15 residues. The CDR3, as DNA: TGTGCCAGCAGCTTATTCCGACAGGATAAAATCGGCTACACCTTC. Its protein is CASSLFRQDKIGYTF. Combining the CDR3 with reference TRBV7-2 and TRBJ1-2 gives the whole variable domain GAGVSQSPSNKVTEKGKDVELRCDPISGHTALYWYRQSLGQGLEFLIYFQGNSAPDKSGLPSDRFSAERTGGSVSTLTIQRTQQEDSAVYLCASSLFRQDKIGYTFGSGTRLTVV.